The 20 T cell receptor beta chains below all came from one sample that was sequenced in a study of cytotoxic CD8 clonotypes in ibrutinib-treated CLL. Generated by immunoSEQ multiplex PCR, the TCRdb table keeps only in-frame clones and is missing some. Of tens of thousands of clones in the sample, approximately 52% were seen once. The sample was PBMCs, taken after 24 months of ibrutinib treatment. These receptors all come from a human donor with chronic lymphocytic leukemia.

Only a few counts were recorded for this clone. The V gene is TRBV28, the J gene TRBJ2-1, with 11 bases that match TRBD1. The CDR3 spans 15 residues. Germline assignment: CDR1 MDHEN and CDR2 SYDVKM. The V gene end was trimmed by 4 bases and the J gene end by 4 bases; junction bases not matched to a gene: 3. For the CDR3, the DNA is TGTGCCAGCAGTTCACGGGACAGGGGGTACAATGAGCAGTTCTTC. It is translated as CASSSRDRGYNEQFF.

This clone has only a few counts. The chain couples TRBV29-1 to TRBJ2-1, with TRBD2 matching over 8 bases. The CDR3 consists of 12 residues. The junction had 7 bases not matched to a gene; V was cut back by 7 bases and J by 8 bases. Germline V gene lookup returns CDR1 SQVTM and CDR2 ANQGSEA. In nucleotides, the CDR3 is TGCAGCGGTAGCGGGGTTAGGGATGAGCAGTTCTTC. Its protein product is CSGSGVRDEQFF.

As DNA, the CDR3 is TGTGCCAGCGGAGGGGGCACGAACACTGAAGCTTTCTTT. Its protein product is CASGGGTNTEAFF. This chain links TRBV2 with TRBJ1-1, with 7 nucleotides matching TRBD1. With 8 bases clipped from V and 1 base from J, the junction kept 4 bases outside the gene matches. The CDR3 has 13 residues. CDR1 is SNHLY, CDR2 FYNNEI, per germline.

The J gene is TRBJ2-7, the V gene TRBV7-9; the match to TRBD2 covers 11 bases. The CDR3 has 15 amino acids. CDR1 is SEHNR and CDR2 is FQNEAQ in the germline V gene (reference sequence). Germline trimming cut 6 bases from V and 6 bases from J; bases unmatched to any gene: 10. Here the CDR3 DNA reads TGTGCCAGCAGTTTCATAGCGGGAGGGCCCGGCGAGCAGTACTTC. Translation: CASSFIAGGPGEQYF.

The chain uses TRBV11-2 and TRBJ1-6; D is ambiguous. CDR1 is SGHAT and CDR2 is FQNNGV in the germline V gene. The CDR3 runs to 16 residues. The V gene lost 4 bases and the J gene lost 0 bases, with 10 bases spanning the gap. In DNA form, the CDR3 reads TGTGCCAGCAGCTCCGTCCCCACCTCCTATAATTCACCCCTCCACTTT. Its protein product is CASSSVPTSYNSPLHF. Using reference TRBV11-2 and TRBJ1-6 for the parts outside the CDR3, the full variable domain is EAGVAQSPRYKIIEKRQSVAFWCNPISGHATLYWYQQILGQGPKLLIQFQNNGVVDDSQLPKDRFSAERLKGVDSTLKIQPAKLEDSAVYLCASSSVPTSYNSPLHFGNGTRLTVT.

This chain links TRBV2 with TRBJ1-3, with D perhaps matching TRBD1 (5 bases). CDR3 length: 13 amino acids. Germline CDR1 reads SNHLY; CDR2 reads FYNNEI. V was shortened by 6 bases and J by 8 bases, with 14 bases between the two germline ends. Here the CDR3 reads CASSDSPRDTIYF. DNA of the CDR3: TGTGCCAGCAGCGACAGTCCGCGGGACACCATATATTTT.

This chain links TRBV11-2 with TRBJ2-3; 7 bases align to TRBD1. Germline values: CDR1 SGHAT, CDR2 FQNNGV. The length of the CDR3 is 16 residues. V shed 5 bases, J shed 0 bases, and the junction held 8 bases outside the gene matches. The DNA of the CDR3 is TGTGCCAGCAGCCCCCGGAAGGACAGGAGCACAGATACGCAGTATTTT. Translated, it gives CASSPRKDRSTDTQYF. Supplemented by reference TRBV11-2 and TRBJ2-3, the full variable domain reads EAGVAQSPRYKIIEKRQSVAFWCNPISGHATLYWYQQILGQGPKLLIQFQNNGVVDDSQLPKDRFSAERLKGVDSTLKIQPAKLEDSAVYLCASSPRKDRSTDTQYFGPGTRLTVL.

The CDR3 reads CSVGGGLATNEKLFF. As DNA, the CDR3 is TGCAGCGTCGGGGGGGGCCTCGCAACTAATGAAAAACTGTTTTTT. The chain has TRBV29-1 and TRBJ1-4; a weak D match, TRBD1 (6 bases). V was cut by 6 bases and J by 0 bases, with 14 bases left in between. Germline assignment: CDR1 SQVTM and CDR2 ANQGSEA. CDR3 length: 15 residues.

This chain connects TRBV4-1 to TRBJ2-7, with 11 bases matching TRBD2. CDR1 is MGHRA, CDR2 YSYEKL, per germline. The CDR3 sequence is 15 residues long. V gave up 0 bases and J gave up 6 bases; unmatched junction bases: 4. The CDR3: CASSQELAGVGEQYF. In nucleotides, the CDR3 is TGCGCCAGCAGCCAAGAACTAGCGGGAGTCGGCGAGCAGTACTTC.

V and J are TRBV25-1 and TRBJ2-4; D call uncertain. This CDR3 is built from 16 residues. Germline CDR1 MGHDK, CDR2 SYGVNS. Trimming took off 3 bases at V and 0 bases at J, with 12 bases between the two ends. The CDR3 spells CASSDQQRLAKNIQYF. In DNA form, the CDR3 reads TGTGCCAGCAGTGACCAACAGCGCTTAGCCAAAAACATTCAGTACTTC. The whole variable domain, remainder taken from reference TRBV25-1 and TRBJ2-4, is EADIYQTPRYLVIGTGKKITLECSQTMGHDKMYWYQQDPGMELHLIHYSYGVNSTEKGDLSSESTVSRIRTEHFPLTLESARPSHTSQYLCASSDQQRLAKNIQYFGAGTRLSVL.

The CDR3 region has the DNA TGTGCCAGCAGCTCTCTCCGGGAACTTTATGGCTACACCTTC. It yields the protein CASSSLRELYGYTF. The V gene is TRBV5-4, the J gene TRBJ1-2; no reliable D call. Trimming cost V 3 bases and J 5 bases, with 14 bases left between them. Looked up from germline, CDR1 is SGHNT and CDR2 is YYREEE (reference sequence). There are 14 residues in the CDR3.

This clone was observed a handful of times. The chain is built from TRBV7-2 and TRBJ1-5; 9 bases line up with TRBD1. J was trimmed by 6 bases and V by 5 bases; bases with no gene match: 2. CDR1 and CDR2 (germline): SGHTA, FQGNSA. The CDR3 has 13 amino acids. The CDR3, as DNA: TGTGCCAGCAGCCAACAGGGGGCTCAGCCCCAGCATTTT. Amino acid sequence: CASSQQGAQPQHF. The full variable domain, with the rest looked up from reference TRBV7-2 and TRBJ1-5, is GAGVSQSPSNKVTEKGKDVELRCDPISGHTALYWYRQSLGQGLEFLIYFQGNSAPDKSGLPSDRFSAERTGGSVSTLTIQRTQQEDSAVYLCASSQQGAQPQHFGDGTRLSIL.

The CDR3 nucleotides are TGTGCCAGCAGCTTATTACCCTACTACGAGCAGTACTTC. Translating it yields CASSLLPYYEQYF. The chain is built from TRBV13 and TRBJ2-7; D ambiguous. V lost 2 bases, J lost 3 bases, and 8 bases lay in between. Germline V gives CDR1 PRHDT, CDR2 FYEKMQ (reference sequence). This CDR3 contains 13 residues.

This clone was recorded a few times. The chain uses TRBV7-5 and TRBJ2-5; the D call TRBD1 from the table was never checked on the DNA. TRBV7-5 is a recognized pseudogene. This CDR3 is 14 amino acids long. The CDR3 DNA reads TGTGCCAGCAGCCCTAGGACAGCTCAAGAGACCCAGTACTTC. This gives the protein CASSPRTAQETQYF.

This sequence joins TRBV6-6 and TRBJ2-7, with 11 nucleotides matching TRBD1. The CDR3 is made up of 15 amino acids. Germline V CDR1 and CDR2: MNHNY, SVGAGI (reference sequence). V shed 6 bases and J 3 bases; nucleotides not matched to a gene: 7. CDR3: CASSLRDRGIYEQYF. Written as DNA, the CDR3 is TGTGCCAGCAGCCTAAGGGACAGGGGGATCTACGAGCAGTACTTC.

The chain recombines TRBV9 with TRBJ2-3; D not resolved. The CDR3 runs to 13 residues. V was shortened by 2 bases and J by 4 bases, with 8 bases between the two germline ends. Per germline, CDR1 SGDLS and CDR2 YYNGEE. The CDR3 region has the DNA TGTGCCAGCAGCGTCCGGATATCAGATACGCAGTATTTT. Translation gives CASSVRISDTQYF.

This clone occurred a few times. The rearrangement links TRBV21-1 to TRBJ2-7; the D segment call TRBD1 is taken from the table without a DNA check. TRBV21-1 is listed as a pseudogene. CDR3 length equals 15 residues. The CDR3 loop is CASSKEDRGLYEQYV. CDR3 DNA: TGTGCCAGCAGCAAAGAGGACAGGGGGCTGTACGAGCAGTACGTC.

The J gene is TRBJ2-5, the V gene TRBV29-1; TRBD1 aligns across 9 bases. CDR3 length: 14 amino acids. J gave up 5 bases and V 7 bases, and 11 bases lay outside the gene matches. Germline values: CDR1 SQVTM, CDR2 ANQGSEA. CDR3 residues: CSAEQGASWETQYF. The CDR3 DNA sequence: TGCAGCGCCGAACAGGGGGCGTCTTGGGAGACCCAGTACTTC.

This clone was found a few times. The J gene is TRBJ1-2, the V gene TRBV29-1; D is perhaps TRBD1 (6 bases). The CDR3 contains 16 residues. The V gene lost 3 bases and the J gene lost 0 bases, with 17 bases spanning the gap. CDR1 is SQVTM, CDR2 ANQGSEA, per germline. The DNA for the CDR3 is TGCAGCGTTGAGGGGACTTCCAGGGGTTCTAACTATGGCTACACCTTC. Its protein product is CSVEGTSRGSNYGYTF. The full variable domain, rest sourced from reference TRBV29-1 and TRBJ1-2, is SAVISQKPSRDICQRGTSLTIQCQVDSQVTMMFWYRQQPGQSLTLIATANQGSEATYESGFVIDKFPISRPNLTFSTLTVSNMSPEDSSIYLCSVEGTSRGSNYGYTFGSGTRLTVV.

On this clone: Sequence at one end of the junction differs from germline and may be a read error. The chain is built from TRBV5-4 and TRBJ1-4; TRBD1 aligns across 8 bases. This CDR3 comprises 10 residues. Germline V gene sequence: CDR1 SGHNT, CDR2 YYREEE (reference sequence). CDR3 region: CASSSTGVIF. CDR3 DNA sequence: TGTGCCAGCAGCTCGACAGGGGTGATTTTT.